What follows are 21 T cell receptor beta chains derived from one specimen sequenced in a study of human T cells and chemical hapten exposure. Described time point: patch test 1, 2 weeks after DPC sensitization. Treatment here: therapeutic diphenylcyclopropenone sensitization with weekly scalp DPC. Via MiXCR, TCRdb re-called the RACE reads, giving one row per CDR3 protein. The sample contains 340,000 or so distinct CDR3 sequences, approximately 6.3% of which appear only once. The source was whole blood, collected in connection with sensitization to the hapten diphenylcyclopropenone (DPC). The receptors originated from a woman aged 18-29 years with alopecia areata. Some clones in this sample may be carry-over from other donors' samples.

The CDR3 DNA follows: TGTGCCAGCACCCCGGCAGGGGCGGGCGGCTACACCTTC. It translates to CASTPAGAGGYTF. This rearrangement joins TRBV14 to TRBJ1-2; weak D call: TRBD1 (6 bases). The CDR3 is 13 residues long. The V gene lost 7 bases and the J gene lost 8 bases, with 17 bases spanning the gap. Per the germline V gene, CDR1 is SGHDN and CDR2 is FVKESK.

This clonotype has a count of ten or more. The rearrangement joins TRBV5-1 to TRBJ1-1, with TRBD1 identical over 9 bases. Germline values: CDR1 SGHRS, CDR2 YFSETQ. Losses at the gene ends were 5 bases for V and 1 base for J; bases not matched to a gene: 6. The CDR3 consists of 15 residues. The CDR3: CASRNGTGWNTEAFF. The CDR3 DNA sequence: TGCGCCAGCAGGAATGGGACAGGGTGGAACACTGAAGCTTTCTTT.

This clonotype was observed many times. This sequence joins TRBV7-3 and TRBJ2-3; D is undetermined. With 5 bases removed from V and 1 base from J, the gap between germline ends came to 10 bases. CDR3 length equals 14 residues. The V gene's germline CDR1 is SGHTA and CDR2 FQGTGA. CDR3: CASSQTLGTDTQYF. The CDR3 DNA reads as TGTGCCAGCAGCCAAACACTGGGCACAGATACGCAGTATTTT. Full variable domain (missing parts from reference TRBV7-3 and TRBJ2-3): GAGVSQTPSNKVTEKGKYVELRCDPISGHTALYWYRQSLGQGPEFLIYFQGTGAADDSGLPNDRFFAVRPEGSVSTLKIQRTERGDSAVYLCASSQTLGTDTQYFGPGTRLTVL.

This clonotype turned up a few times. The chain uses TRBV20-1 and TRBJ1-4; no clear D. Germline loops: CDR1 DFQATT, CDR2 SNEGSKA (reference sequence). The CDR3 contains 10 residues. Trimming took off 7 bases at V and 6 bases at J, with 6 bases between the two ends. The CDR3, as DNA: TGCAGTGTCAGTGATGAAAAACTGTTTTTT. Translating gives CSVSDEKLFF.

This clonotype was picked up a small number of times. CDR3 in amino acids: CASSPDTNEKLFF. The CDR3 DNA follows: TGTGCCAGCTCACCGGACACCAATGAAAAACTGTTTTTT. The genes are TRBV18 and TRBJ1-4, with D perhaps matching TRBD1 (5 bases). Trimming removed 3 bases from V and 5 bases from J, with 7 bases in between. This CDR3 region has 13 residues. Germline loops: CDR1 KGHSH, CDR2 LQKENI.

CDR3 nucleotide sequence: TGTGCCAGCAGCGTCGACGGGTTGCGGAGTTCACCCCTCCACTTT. This gives the protein CASSVDGLRSSPLHF. The chain links TRBV9 to TRBJ1-6; D unclear. The CDR3 runs to 15 residues. Between the trimmed V and J ends, which lost 2 bases and 9 bases, there was a span of 15 bases. Germline CDR1 SGDLS, CDR2 YYNGEE.

V gene TRBV29-1 combines with J gene TRBJ1-1, with 7 bases lining up with TRBD1. V dropped 6 bases and J dropped 5; count of bases not matched to a gene: 6. Germline V gene lookup returns CDR1 SQVTM and CDR2 ANQGSEA. The CDR3 loop spans 12 amino acids. The DNA of the CDR3 is TGCAGCGTAAACAGGGGAGGGACTGAAGCTTTCTTT. As protein: CSVNRGGTEAFF.

This clonotype has at least ten counts. The chain combines TRBV6-5 with TRBJ2-7; D remains ambiguous. The V gene's germline CDR1 is MNHEY and CDR2 SVGAGI. Between the trimmed V and J ends, which lost 6 bases and 1 base, there was a span of 13 bases. There are 14 residues in the CDR3. CDR3 protein: CASRRTRTSYEQYF. In DNA, the CDR3 is TGTGCCAGCAGACGCACACGAACTTCCTACGAGCAGTACTTC.

This sequence joins TRBV20-1 and TRBJ2-1; TRBD2 agrees at 13 bases. CDR3 length: 15 amino acids. From germline, CDR1 is DFQATT and CDR2 SNEGSKA (reference sequence). Germline trimming cut 2 bases from V and 5 bases from J; bases unmatched to any gene: 3. CDR3 nucleotide sequence: TGCAGTGCTAGACTAACTAGCGGGGGGGACAATGAGCAGTTCTTC. Protein product: CSARLTSGGDNEQFF.

This clonotype appeared many times. The chain has TRBV18 and TRBJ2-1; unclear D gene. CDR1 and CDR2 (germline): KGHSH, LQKENI. V lost 0 bases, J lost 6 bases, and 12 bases lay in between. The CDR3 extends over 15 amino acids. The CDR3 coding sequence is TGTGCCAGCTCACCACCGGGCAGTGTACTCAATGAGCAGTTCTTC. Translated, it gives CASSPPGSVLNEQFF.

As concerns this clonotype: Possible read error: a much larger clone is one base away. The gene calls are TRBV12-5 and TRBJ2-7; the D call may be TRBD1 or TRBD2 (5 bases each). Trimming cost V 4 bases and J 6 bases, with 13 bases left between them. Germline-derived CDR1 and CDR2 are LGHNT and FRNRAP. This CDR3 is 13 amino acids long. DNA for the CDR3: TGTGCTAGTGGTTCGGTACGGGGCACCGAGCAGTACTTC. This sequence encodes CASGSVRGTEQYF.

The rearrangement joins TRBV5-1 to TRBJ1-1; D gene ambiguous. The V and J ends lost 3 bases and 5 bases respectively, with 14 bases between them. The CDR3 sequence is 14 residues long. The germline gives CDR1 SGHRS, CDR2 YFSETQ. For the CDR3, the DNA is TGCGCCAGCAGCTCCTCGTCAACACTAACTGAAGCTTTCTTT. Encoded protein: CASSSSSTLTEAFF.

This clonotype has only a few counts. The V and J genes are TRBV10-3 and TRBJ1-5; D possibly corresponds to TRBD1 (6 bases). Looked up from germline, CDR1 is ENHRY and CDR2 is SYGVKD. The CDR3 spans 15 residues. V lost 2 bases and J lost 3, with 11 bases in between. The CDR3 spells CAISEPTGPNQPQHF. CDR3 DNA: TGTGCCATCAGTGAGCCTACAGGGCCCAATCAGCCCCAGCATTTT.

About this clonotype: This may arise from a read error, as a much more abundant clone is one base away. CDR3 residues: CASSSGLDYERYF. The CDR3 region has the DNA TGTGCCAGCAGTTCCGGACTCGACTACGAGCGGTACTTC. This chain uses TRBV28 with TRBJ2-7; possibly TRBD2 for D (5 bases). Germline V CDR1 and CDR2: MDHEN, SYDVKM. This CDR3 has 13 amino acids.

This clonotype turned up a few times. The chain employs TRBV12-3 or TRBV12-4 and TRBJ2-7, with TRBD2 as a possible D gene (6 bases). V gave up 4 bases and J gave up 7 bases, with 17 bases separating them. The CDR3 runs 14 residues. CDR3 in amino acids: CASSWVGGAGEQYF. The CDR3 coding sequence is TGTGCCAGCAGTTGGGTGGGCGGGGCTGGAGAGCAGTACTTC.

The genes are TRBV20-1 and TRBJ1-2; 7 bases agree with TRBD1. The CDR3 extends over 14 amino acids. CDR1 is DFQATT and CDR2 is SNEGSKA in the germline V gene (reference sequence). After removal of 1 base from V and 4 bases from J, the junction contained 6 bases not matched to a gene. In DNA form, the CDR3 reads TGCAGTGCTAGAGCCGAACAGGGGTCCTATGGCTACACCTTC. Its protein is CSARAEQGSYGYTF.

This clonotype appeared many times. The chain carries TRBV7-9 and TRBJ1-2; D is ambiguous. Trimming stripped 4 bases from V and 5 bases from J, with 14 bases between. Germline CDR1 reads SEHNR; CDR2 reads FQNEAQ (reference sequence). This CDR3 spans 14 amino acids. The CDR3, as DNA: TGTGCCAGCAGCTCGGACGGCATAGGGTATGGCTACACCTTC. Its translation: CASSSDGIGYGYTF.

In this sample, this clonotype turned up many times. The rearrangement uses TRBV4-3 and TRBJ2-3; no clear D. Trimming left V 0 bases short and J 4 bases short, with 5 bases between. The CDR3 consists of 13 residues. CDR1 LGHNA and CDR2 YSLEER come from the germline V gene. The CDR3 region is CASSQDGADTQYF. CDR3 DNA sequence: TGCGCCAGCAGCCAAGATGGGGCAGATACGCAGTATTTT.

There are a few counts of this clonotype. The chain employs TRBV10-3 and TRBJ2-3, with 8 nucleotides matching TRBD2. From germline, CDR1 is ENHRY and CDR2 SYGVKD. After removal of 2 bases from V and 2 bases from J, the junction contained 6 bases not matched to a gene. The CDR3 has 16 residues. This CDR3 reads CAISEGASGHTDTQYF. As DNA, the CDR3 is TGTGCCATCAGTGAGGGGGCTAGCGGGCACACAGATACGCAGTATTTT.

In its sample, this clonotype was seen a few times. This chain joins TRBV6-2 or TRBV6-3 and TRBJ2-3, with TRBD2 identical over 8 bases. The V gene end was trimmed by 6 bases and the J gene end by 0 bases; junction bases not matched to a gene: 14. The germline gives CDR1 MNHEY, CDR2 SVGEGT. The CDR3 covers 18 residues. This CDR3 is CASSTSSDSGASTDTQYF. The CDR3 DNA reads as TGTGCCAGCAGCACCTCTTCCGATAGCGGGGCTAGCACAGATACGCAGTATTTT.

This clonotype was picked up a small number of times. The chain combines TRBV24-1 with TRBJ1-5; D gene unclear. V was shortened by 5 bases and J by 8 bases, with 15 bases between the two germline ends. The CDR3 covers 14 residues. From germline, CDR1 is KGHDR and CDR2 SFDVKD. This CDR3 is CATSGGNWLEPQHF. Here the CDR3 DNA reads TGTGCCACCAGTGGCGGGAACTGGTTGGAGCCCCAGCATTTT.